A selection of T cell receptor beta chains follows, all from one sample in a study of T cell responses to AZD1222 COVID-19 vaccine. The protocol was immunoSEQ multiplex PCR, while the TCRdb copy is restricted to in-frame clones and leaves out a portion. This repertoire shows 250,000 to 300,000 clones, almost 95% found once; its top ten account for 0.55%. The sample consisted of peripheral blood, taken 28 days after the second AZD1222 dose. These TCRs come from an adult who received the AZD1222 COVID-19 vaccine. CDR3s include the opening cysteine and the closing phenylalanine or tryptophan. A D gene is named only where the DNA matches it firmly. Only part of the rows carry a size: once, few, many, or a class if the clone is expanded.

abundance: .; v_gene: TRBV7-9; j_gene: TRBJ1-4; len: 13; d_gene: .; CDR3nt: TGTGCCAGCAGCTTATCACCCCCCGGAAAACTGTTTTTT; CDR3aa: CASSLSPPGKLFF
abundance: .; v_gene: TRBV2; j_gene: TRBJ2-7; len: 20; d_gene: .; CDR3nt: TGTGCCAGCAGTGCTGACCTAACCCTCCAACTGTCGGTTGACGTCTACGAGCAGTACTTC; CDR3aa: CASSADLTLQLSVDVYEQYF
abundance: .; v_gene: TRBV18; j_gene: TRBJ2-2; len: 13; d_gene: .; CDR3nt: TGTGCCAGCTCACTTGACAGCACCGGGGAGCTGTTTTTT; CDR3aa: CASSLDSTGELFF
abundance: .; v_gene: TRBV19; j_gene: TRBJ1-2; len: 15; d_gene: TRBD1; CDR3nt: TGTGCCAGTAGTGCCGGGACAGGGTGGTCAAATGGCTACACCTTC; CDR3aa: CASSAGTGWSNGYTF
abundance: .; v_gene: TRBV28; j_gene: TRBJ1-6; len: 15; d_gene: .; CDR3nt: TGTGCCAGCAGTTTGGCCGGGCCTTTTAATTCACCCCTCCACTTT; CDR3aa: CASSLAGPFNSPLHF
abundance: .; v_gene: TRBV24-1; j_gene: TRBJ1-2; len: 17; d_gene: .; CDR3nt: TGTGCCACCAGTGATTCGCATGGGAAGGGCGCACATTATGGCTACACCTTC; CDR3aa: CATSDSHGKGAHYGYTF
abundance: .; v_gene: TRBV2; j_gene: TRBJ1-1; len: 12; d_gene: .; CDR3nt: TGTGCCAGCAGTGAAGCGGGATCCCAAGCTTTCTTT; CDR3aa: CASSEAGSQAFF
abundance: .; v_gene: TRBV7-8; j_gene: TRBJ2-2; len: 16; d_gene: .; CDR3nt: TGTGCCAGCAGCCCACCTGGTGCAGGGGCCACCGGGGAGCTGTTTTTT; CDR3aa: CASSPPGAGATGELFF
abundance: .; v_gene: TRBV11-2; j_gene: TRBJ2-7; len: 12; d_gene: .; CDR3nt: TGTGCCAGCAGGAAGAGTTTCTACGAGCAGTACTTC; CDR3aa: CASRKSFYEQYF
abundance: .; v_gene: TRBV7-6; j_gene: TRBJ1-6; len: 16; d_gene: .; CDR3nt: TGTGCCAGCAGCTCCTACCTTCGGGAGAGCGGATCACCCCTCCACTTT; CDR3aa: CASSSYLRESGSPLHF
abundance: .; v_gene: TRBV7-2; j_gene: TRBJ2-7; len: 12; d_gene: .; CDR3nt: TGTGCCAGCAGCTCCCAGGGGTACGAGCAGTACTTC; CDR3aa: CASSSQGYEQYF
abundance: .; v_gene: TRBV5-1; j_gene: TRBJ1-1; len: 14; d_gene: .; CDR3nt: TGCGCCAGCAGCCTAGACAGCCAGAACACTGAAGCTTTCTTT; CDR3aa: CASSLDSQNTEAFF
abundance: .; v_gene: TRBV3-1/TRBV3-2; j_gene: TRBJ2-1; len: 11; d_gene: .; CDR3nt: TGTGCCAGCAGCCGTGGCAATGAGCAGTTCTTC; CDR3aa: CASSRGNEQFF
abundance: once; v_gene: TRBV4-3; j_gene: TRBJ1-2; len: 16; d_gene: TRBD1; CDR3nt: TGCGCCAGCAGCCAATCCCCGGAGGGGGCCTACTATGGCTACACCTTC; CDR3aa: CASSQSPEGAYYGYTF
abundance: few; v_gene: TRBV4-1; j_gene: TRBJ1-2; len: 15; d_gene: .; CDR3nt: TGCGCCAGCAGCCAAGATCTGAAGGCCTACTATGGCTACACCTTC; CDR3aa: CASSQDLKAYYGYTF
abundance: .; v_gene: TRBV6-5; j_gene: TRBJ1-1; len: 15; d_gene: .; CDR3nt: TGTGCCAGCAGGCGAACCGACAGGCAATCCTTCGAGACTTTCTTT; CDR3aa: CASRRTDRQSFETFF
abundance: .; v_gene: TRBV2; j_gene: TRBJ1-4; len: 14; d_gene: .; CDR3nt: TGTGCCAGCAGTACCGACAGGCGAAATGAAAAACTGTTTTTT; CDR3aa: CASSTDRRNEKLFF
abundance: .; v_gene: TRBV12-3/TRBV12-4; j_gene: TRBJ1-1; len: 13; d_gene: .; CDR3nt: TGTGCCAGCAGTAACCAAGGGTACACTGAAGCTTTCTTT; CDR3aa: CASSNQGYTEAFF
abundance: once; v_gene: TRBV5-6; j_gene: TRBJ1-5; len: 12; d_gene: .; CDR3nt: TGTGCCAGCAGCCTCGGGGATCAGCCCCAGCATTTT; CDR3aa: CASSLGDQPQHF
abundance: .; v_gene: TRBV6-6; j_gene: TRBJ1-3; len: 15; d_gene: .; CDR3nt: TGTGCCAGCGGCCCCGGGAGGCTTTCTAGAAACACCATATATTTT; CDR3aa: CASGPGRLSRNTIYF
abundance: .; v_gene: TRBV19; j_gene: TRBJ2-5; len: 14; d_gene: .; CDR3nt: TGTGCCAGTAGTATAGCCGCGGGTAAGGAGACCCAGTACTTC; CDR3aa: CASSIAAGKETQYF
abundance: .; v_gene: TRBV4-1; j_gene: TRBJ2-3; len: 18; d_gene: .; CDR3nt: TGCGCCAGTCGCCGGGGGATCTCCGGGAAAACTAGCACAGATACGCAGTATTTT; CDR3aa: CASRRGISGKTSTDTQYF
abundance: .; v_gene: TRBV24-1; j_gene: TRBJ2-7; len: 14; d_gene: .; CDR3nt: TGTGCCACCAGTGAGGCCGGGACTTACTACGAGCAGTACTTC; CDR3aa: CATSEAGTYYEQYF
abundance: .; v_gene: TRBV5-1; j_gene: TRBJ2-1; len: 15; d_gene: .; CDR3nt: TGCGCCAGCAGCTTGAAGCAGGGAGTTTACAATGAGCAGTTCTTC; CDR3aa: CASSLKQGVYNEQFF
abundance: .; v_gene: TRBV5-4; j_gene: TRBJ2-7; len: 15; d_gene: TRBD2; CDR3nt: TGTGCCAGCAGTTCTGGGACTAGCGTGGCTTGGGAGCAGTACTTC; CDR3aa: CASSSGTSVAWEQYF
abundance: .; v_gene: TRBV6-2/TRBV6-3; j_gene: TRBJ1-5; len: 16; d_gene: .; CDR3nt: TGTGCCAGCAGTTACGGTGGAGGCCCTAGCAATCAGCCCCAGCATTTT; CDR3aa: CASSYGGGPSNQPQHF
abundance: .; v_gene: TRBV18; j_gene: TRBJ1-5; len: 15; d_gene: .; CDR3nt: TGTGCCAGCTCACCACCCGGCGGGGGCAATCAGCCCCAGCATTTT; CDR3aa: CASSPPGGGNQPQHF
abundance: once; v_gene: TRBV28; j_gene: TRBJ2-7; len: 15; d_gene: TRBD2; CDR3nt: TGTGCCAGCAGTGGTGTGCGGGGGGCCTACTACGAGCAGTACTTC; CDR3aa: CASSGVRGAYYEQYF
abundance: .; v_gene: TRBV28; j_gene: TRBJ1-3; len: 15; d_gene: TRBD1; CDR3nt: TGTGCCAGCAGTTCGACAGGGAGCTCTGGAAACACCATATATTTT; CDR3aa: CASSSTGSSGNTIYF
abundance: .; v_gene: TRBV6-6; j_gene: TRBJ1-1; len: 14; d_gene: TRBD1; CDR3nt: TGTGCCAGCAGCCTAACGACAGGGATAACTGAAGCTTTCTTT; CDR3aa: CASSLTTGITEAFF
abundance: .; v_gene: TRBV7-8; j_gene: TRBJ2-7; len: 16; d_gene: TRBD1; CDR3nt: TGTGCCAGCAGCCCTTACAGGGGCCAAGGAACCTACGAGCAGTACTTC; CDR3aa: CASSPYRGQGTYEQYF
abundance: .; v_gene: TRBV9; j_gene: TRBJ2-2; len: 16; d_gene: TRBD1; CDR3nt: TGTGCCAGCCAGCCGGGACAGGGGGCGAACACCGGGGAGCTGTTTTTT; CDR3aa: CASQPGQGANTGELFF
abundance: .; v_gene: TRBV6-4; j_gene: TRBJ1-1; len: 13; d_gene: .; CDR3nt: TGTGCCAGCAGGGTGAGGGATAACACTGAAGCTTTCTTT; CDR3aa: CASRVRDNTEAFF
abundance: .; v_gene: TRBV2; j_gene: TRBJ2-3; len: 13; d_gene: .; CDR3nt: TGTGCCAGCAGTGTGGGGGTCGCAGATACGCAGTATTTT; CDR3aa: CASSVGVADTQYF
abundance: .; v_gene: TRBV28; j_gene: TRBJ1-3; len: 15; d_gene: .; CDR3nt: TGTGCCAGCACCCCGGGGGGCAGCTCTGGAAACACCATATATTTT; CDR3aa: CASTPGGSSGNTIYF
abundance: once; v_gene: TRBV4-3; j_gene: TRBJ2-2; len: 15; d_gene: .; CDR3nt: TGCGCCAGCAGCCAAGAGTCTAGGGTCCCGGGGGAGCTGTTTTTT; CDR3aa: CASSQESRVPGELFF
abundance: .; v_gene: TRBV27; j_gene: TRBJ2-1; len: 16; d_gene: .; CDR3nt: TGTGCCAGCAGTTTATCCCGAGGCGGGTCCTACAATGAGCAGTTCTTC; CDR3aa: CASSLSRGGSYNEQFF
abundance: .; v_gene: TRBV15; j_gene: TRBJ2-5; len: 15; d_gene: TRBD2; CDR3nt: TGTGCCACCAGCAGAGGGACTAGAGGGGAAGAGACCCAGTACTTC; CDR3aa: CATSRGTRGEETQYF
abundance: .; v_gene: TRBV2; j_gene: TRBJ2-7; len: 12; d_gene: .; CDR3nt: TGTGCCGCTGGGAGTAGCGCCTACGAGCAGTACTTC; CDR3aa: CAAGSSAYEQYF
abundance: .; v_gene: TRBV21-1; j_gene: TRBJ1-1; len: 12; d_gene: .; CDR3nt: TGTGCCAGCAGCAAAGGGGGTACTGAAGCTTTCTTT; CDR3aa: CASSKGGTEAFF
abundance: .; v_gene: TRBV4-1; j_gene: TRBJ2-4; len: 15; d_gene: .; CDR3nt: TGCGCCAGCAGCCCCCCAGGGCTAGCCAAAAACATTCAGTACTTC; CDR3aa: CASSPPGLAKNIQYF
abundance: .; v_gene: TRBV7-9; j_gene: TRBJ1-2; len: 16; d_gene: TRBD1; CDR3nt: TGTGCCAGCAGCTCGGGACAGGCGGGCATATTAGGTGGCTACACCTTC; CDR3aa: CASSSGQAGILGGYTF
abundance: .; v_gene: TRBV2; j_gene: TRBJ1-5; len: 13; d_gene: .; CDR3nt: TGTGCCAGCAGTGATAAGGCCCCAGGGCCCCAGCATTTT; CDR3aa: CASSDKAPGPQHF
abundance: .; v_gene: TRBV18; j_gene: TRBJ2-1; len: 16; d_gene: TRBD2; CDR3nt: TGTGCCAGCTCACCCCAACCGGGACTAGCTGGCAATGAGCAGTTCTTC; CDR3aa: CASSPQPGLAGNEQFF
abundance: .; v_gene: TRBV4-1; j_gene: TRBJ1-4; len: 16; d_gene: .; CDR3nt: TGCGCCAGCAGCCAAGTCGGAGGGGAGACTAATGAAAAACTGTTTTTT; CDR3aa: CASSQVGGETNEKLFF
abundance: .; v_gene: TRBV9; j_gene: TRBJ2-6; len: 17; d_gene: TRBD1; CDR3nt: TGTGCCAGCAGCGTAAAGAGGACAGGGTCTGGGGCCAACGTCCTGACTTTC; CDR3aa: CASSVKRTGSGANVLTF